Below are 23 T cell receptor beta chains sequenced from a single sample in a study of T cell responses to AZD1222 COVID-19 vaccine. Profiling relied on immunoSEQ multiplex PCR, and the TCRdb table lists in-frame clones only, not all of them. Of 100,000 or so clones listed, 88% were seen once; the top ten hold around 2.5%. The sequences come from peripheral blood, collected on day 0 of AZD1222 vaccination. The source is an adult in good health.

The chain links TRBV2 to TRBJ1-5; D gene uncertain. This CDR3 is 11 amino acids long. Looked up from germline, CDR1 is SNHLY and CDR2 is FYNNEI. The CDR3: CAVGSPQPQHF. The DNA of the CDR3 is TGTGCAGTGGGGTCTCCTCAGCCCCAGCATTTT. Full variable domain (missing parts from reference TRBV2 and TRBJ1-5): EPEVTQTPSHQVTQMGQEVILRCVPISNHLYFYWYRQILGQKVEFLVSFYNNEISEKSEIFDDQFSVERPDGSNFTLKIRSTKLEDSAMYFCAVGSPQPQHFGDGTRLSIL.

The rearrangement uses TRBV5-1 and TRBJ2-7; 7 nucleotides agree with TRBD1. The V segment lost 3 bases and the J segment 2 bases; nucleotides outside the gene matches: 5. The CDR3 contains 14 residues. Germline loops: CDR1 SGHRS, CDR2 YFSETQ. The CDR3 coding sequence is TGCGCCAGCAGCTCGACAGGGATCACCTACGAGCAGTACTTC. Translating gives CASSSTGITYEQYF.

The chain is built from TRBV12-3 or TRBV12-4 and TRBJ2-2; TRBD2 matches 8 bases. With V trimmed by 6 bases and J by 7 bases, 1 base remained unmatched. The CDR3 loop spans 12 amino acids. In DNA form, the CDR3 reads TGTGCCAGCAGGGCGGGAGGCGGGGAGCTGTTTTTT. Translation gives CASRAGGGELFF.

The rearrangement links TRBV7-8 to TRBJ2-4; D is perhaps TRBD2 (6 bases). The ends were cut back, 5 bases at V and 8 bases at J, with 13 bases in the middle. Per germline, CDR1 SGHVS and CDR2 FQNEAQ. The CDR3 covers 13 residues. CDR3 DNA: TGTGCCAGCAGCCTAACTTGGGGGGACATTCAGTACTTC. It codes for CASSLTWGDIQYF.

The chain combines TRBV25-1 with TRBJ1-1; a possible D gene is TRBD1 (6 bases). Trimming took 6 bases from V and 8 from J, leaving 13 bases between them. CDR1 is MGHDK and CDR2 is SYGVNS in the germline V gene. This CDR3 is 12 amino acids long. In DNA form, the CDR3 reads TGTGCCAGCAGCTGGGGGGGCTCGGAAGCTTTCTTT. Translated, it gives CASSWGGSEAFF.

This clone was detected only a few times. The chain couples TRBV2 to TRBJ2-7; TRBD2 might be the D (6 bases). Trimming took 6 bases from V and 7 from J, leaving 19 bases between them. The germline CDR1 and CDR2 sequences are SNHLY and FYNNEI. This CDR3 contains 14 residues. DNA of the CDR3: TGTGCCAGCAGCAAAGCTCGGGGGTCGGGGGAGCAGTACTTC. Protein product: CASSKARGSGEQYF.

The chain employs TRBV4-2 and TRBJ2-5, with TRBD2 identical over 10 bases. The germline V gene has CDR1 LGHNA and CDR2 YNFKEQ. Trimming cost V 2 bases and J 5 bases; bases outside gene matches: 2. The CDR3 has 14 residues. Written as DNA, the CDR3 is TGTGCCAGCAGCCAACCTAGCGGGAGTGAGACCCAGTACTTC. Translating it yields CASSQPSGSETQYF.

This clone has only one observation. The J gene is TRBJ2-7, the V gene TRBV7-2; perhaps TRBD2 as D (6 bases). The CDR3 consists of 15 residues. CDR1 is SGHTA, CDR2 FQGNSA, per germline. Trimming pared 1 base from V and 12 bases from J, leaving 22 bases between. As DNA, the CDR3 is TGTGCCAGCAGCTTAGACCGGCGTGCGGGGTACGAGTGGTACTTC. This sequence encodes CASSLDRRAGYEWYF.

The V call is TRBV7-8, the J call TRBJ1-5; D uncertain. Trimming shortened V by 5 bases and J by 7 bases, and 12 bases separated the two germline ends. Germline CDR1 reads SGHVS; CDR2 reads FQNEAQ. The CDR3 spans 13 residues. CDR3 protein: CASSQVPGQPQHF. Written as DNA, the CDR3 is TGTGCCAGCAGCCAAGTCCCGGGGCAGCCCCAGCATTTT.

The chain employs TRBV11-2 and TRBJ1-3; possible D gene TRBD1, 5 bases. V lost 4 bases and J lost 0, with 19 bases in between. CDR1 and CDR2 from the germline V gene are SGHAT and FQNNGV. This CDR3 region has 18 residues. CDR3 nucleotide sequence: TGTGCCAGCAGCTATTTCACAGGAGCCACCTTCTCTGGAAACACCATATATTTT. Translating gives CASSYFTGATFSGNTIYF.

This chain connects TRBV6-5 to TRBJ1-1; 8 positions match TRBD1. Germline CDR1 MNHEY, CDR2 SVGAGI. The CDR3 length is 15 residues. V gave up 6 bases and J gave up 5 bases; unmatched junction bases: 11. DNA for the CDR3: TGTGCCAGCAGCCAGGGGGCTACGGTTAGAACTGAAGCTTTCTTT. Residues: CASSQGATVRTEAFF.

The chain joins TRBV28 to TRBJ2-7; D may be TRBD1 (6 bases). V was shortened by 1 base and J by 7 bases, with 17 bases between the two germline ends. Germline CDR1 reads MDHEN; CDR2 reads SYDVKM. This CDR3 is 15 amino acids long. The CDR3 sequence: CASSLFDRLRGEQYF. CDR3 in DNA: TGTGCCAGCAGTTTATTCGACCGGTTAAGGGGGGAGCAGTACTTC. Full variable domain (rest looked up from reference TRBV28 and TRBJ2-7): DVKVTQSSRYLVKRTGEKVFLECVQDMDHENMFWYRQDPGLGLRLIYFSYDVKMKEKGDIPEGYSVSREKKERFSLILESASTNQTSMYLCASSLFDRLRGEQYFGPGTRLTVT.

This chain uses TRBV6-5 with TRBJ1-2; 10 bases line up with TRBD1. This CDR3 spans 16 amino acids. With 2 bases clipped from V and 11 bases from J, the junction kept 14 bases outside the gene matches. Germline lookup yields CDR1 MNHEY and CDR2 SVGAGI. CDR3 region: CASSYSRDRGSPKYTF. The DNA of the CDR3 is TGTGCCAGCAGTTACAGTCGGGACAGGGGATCTCCAAAATACACCTTC.

The rearrangement uses TRBV5-4 and TRBJ1-1, with 7 positions matching TRBD1. The CDR3 is 14 amino acids. Germline V gene data show CDR1 as SGHNT and CDR2 as YYREEE (reference sequence). Trimming at V came to 4 bases and at J to 5 bases, leaving 8 bases not matched to a gene. As DNA, the CDR3 is TGTGCCAGCAGCCTTACAGGGGCTTATACTGAAGCTTTCTTT. Translating gives CASSLTGAYTEAFF.

In the case of this clone: The identical CDR3 is also encoded by other nucleotide sequences in the sample. The chain links TRBV19 to TRBJ1-2; a weak D match, TRBD1 (6 bases). Germline V gives CDR1 LNHDA, CDR2 SQIVND (reference sequence). With 9 bases removed from V and 2 bases from J, the gap between germline ends came to 13 bases. The CDR3 runs to 13 residues. This CDR3 is CASVRGSNYGYTF. For the CDR3, the DNA is TGTGCCAGCGTCAGGGGCTCGAACTATGGCTACACCTTC.

The genes are TRBV2 and TRBJ2-7; perhaps TRBD1 as D (6 bases). This CDR3 comprises 18 residues. Germline loops: CDR1 SNHLY, CDR2 FYNNEI. V was trimmed by 7 bases and J by 5 bases, leaving 30 bases between them. CDR3 loop: CASKSVTGFRGLGNEQYF. The CDR3 DNA sequence: TGTGCCAGCAAATCGGTTACGGGGTTCAGGGGATTGGGGAACGAGCAGTACTTC.

The chain carries TRBV10-3 and TRBJ1-1, with a weak D call TRBD1 (5 bases). Trimming took off 6 bases at V and 3 bases at J, with 11 bases between the two ends. The CDR3 spans 13 residues. Germline CDR1 is ENHRY and CDR2 is SYGVKD. CDR3 sequence reads: CAIRPGRDTEAFF. The CDR3 nucleotides read TGTGCCATCAGACCCGGCAGGGACACTGAAGCTTTCTTT.

V and J are TRBV27 and TRBJ2-3; D is perhaps TRBD1 (6 bases). Between the trimmed V and J ends, which lost 5 bases and 2 bases, there was a span of 8 bases. Germline assignment: CDR1 MNHEY and CDR2 SMNVEV (reference sequence). The CDR3 consists of 13 residues. CDR3 loop: CASSGDNTDTQYF. The CDR3 bases are TGTGCCAGCAGTGGGGACAACACAGATACGCAGTATTTT.

For the CDR3, the DNA is TGTGCCAGCAGTCCCTACCGGGCTCTAACGCAGTATTTT. Protein sequence: CASSPYRALTQYF. V usage is TRBV12-3 or TRBV12-4 and J usage is TRBJ2-3; D is undetermined. Trimming stripped 5 bases from V and 9 bases from J, with 15 bases between. The CDR3 is 13 residues long.

This chain links TRBV7-9 with TRBJ2-1; D is tentatively TRBD1 or TRBD2 (5 bases each). The V end was cut by 5 bases, the J end by 7 bases, with 18 bases between. Germline V gives CDR1 SEHNR, CDR2 FQNEAQ (reference sequence). The CDR3 has 15 residues. In nucleotides, the CDR3 is TGTGCCAGCAGCCTCCTTTTCCCCGGGGCGAATGAGCAGTTCTTC. Translated, it gives CASSLLFPGANEQFF.

The chain couples TRBV7-9 to TRBJ2-1, with D possibly TRBD1 on 6 matching bases. V dropped 4 bases and J dropped 7 bases, with 14 bases sitting between them. The CDR3 runs 14 residues. Germline V gene lookup returns CDR1 SEHNR and CDR2 FQNEAQ (reference sequence). In nucleotides, the CDR3 is TGTGCCAGCAGCTCCACCAACCAGGGGAATGAGCAGTTCTTC. It translates to CASSSTNQGNEQFF.

The V call is TRBV6-2 or TRBV6-3, the J call TRBJ1-2; D call uncertain. Germline V gene sequence: CDR1 MNHEY, CDR2 SVGEGT. This CDR3 has 16 amino acids. V was cut by 0 bases and J by 3 bases, with 14 bases left in between. CDR3 amino acids: CASSYSIQHGDYGYTF. CDR3 sequence (DNA): TGTGCCAGCAGTTACTCGATACAGCATGGTGACTATGGCTACACCTTC.

This clone was seen a single time. The chain employs TRBV2 and TRBJ1-5, with TRBD1 matching over 12 bases. The CDR3 totals 17 residues. Trimming removed 5 bases from V and 5 bases from J; junction bases left unmatched: 10. CDR1 and CDR2 from the germline V gene are SNHLY and FYNNEI. The CDR3 region has the DNA TGTGCCAGCAGTACCCTCATCGGGACAGGGGGCGATCAGCCCCAGCATTTT. Its translation: CASSTLIGTGGDQPQHF.